The entry that follows covers one T cell receptor (beta chain) sequence. This sample also contains other DNA sequences that code for the same CDR3. Clones were read by immunoSEQ multiplex PCR, and TCRdb kept only the in-frame ones, dropping some. The sample carries 110,000 to 150,000 clones, approximately 84% recorded once. CDR3 length: 15 amino acids. Trimming removed 0 bases from V and 2 bases from J; junction bases left unmatched: 3. Looked up from germline, CDR1 is LNHNV and CDR2 is YYDKDF (reference sequence). This specimen comes from a study of blood T cell repertoires in COVID-19. The rearrangement joins TRBV15 to TRBJ2-5, with 7 nucleotides matching TRBD1. The sequenced material came from PBMCs or T cells enriched from blood (not recorded which). This receptor was obtained from a woman between 18 and 30 years old who had been exposed to COVID-19. The CDR3 region has the DNA TGTGCCACCAGCAGAGATAGACAGGGACAAGAGACCCAGTACTTC. Amino acids: CATSRDRQGQETQYF.